This T cell receptor (beta chain) was identified in a study of shared clonotypes between healthy human individuals. Study summary: Every donor yielded three CD4 naive, three CD4 memory, two CD8 naive and one CD8 memory plate. Study findings and constraints: Approximately 5.3% was the fraction of naive CD4 clonotypes found shared across four donors. Non-shared clonotypes were found to have lower generation probabilities than the clonotypes that were shared by all four of the sorted-subset donors. The genetic and exposure-history diversity represented was limited by few donors.

TCRdb keeps only in-frame clones here, not all; method: immunoSEQ multiplex PCR. The table shows over a million clones, with under 80% occurring only once. A note on this clone: Its antigen is undetermined.

Per germline, CDR1 GTSNPN and CDR2 SVGIG (reference sequence). With V trimmed by 4 bases and J by 2 bases, 7 bases remained unmatched. The CDR3 spans 14 residues. This clonotype was sampled from a man aged 18 to 29 in good health. The chain carries TRBV30 and TRBJ1-2, with 7 bases that match TRBD1. The sample comprised memory CD4+ T cells sorted from blood. The subset is: CD45RA-negative fraction. The CDR3: CAWKGWDRNYGYTF. For the CDR3, the DNA is TGTGCCTGGAAAGGTTGGGACAGAAACTATGGCTACACCTTC.